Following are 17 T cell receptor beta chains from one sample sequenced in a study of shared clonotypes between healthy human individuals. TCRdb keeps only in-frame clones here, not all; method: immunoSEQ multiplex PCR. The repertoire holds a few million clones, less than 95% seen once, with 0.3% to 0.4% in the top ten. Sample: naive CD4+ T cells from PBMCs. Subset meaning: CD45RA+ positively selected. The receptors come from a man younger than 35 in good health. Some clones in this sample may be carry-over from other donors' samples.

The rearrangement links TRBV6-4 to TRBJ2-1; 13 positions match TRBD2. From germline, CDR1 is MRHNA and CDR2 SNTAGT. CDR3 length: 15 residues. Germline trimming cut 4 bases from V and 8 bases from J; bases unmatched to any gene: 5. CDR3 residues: CASSVGLAGSHEQFF. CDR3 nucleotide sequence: TGTGCCAGCAGTGTGGGACTAGCGGGATCCCATGAGCAGTTCTTC.

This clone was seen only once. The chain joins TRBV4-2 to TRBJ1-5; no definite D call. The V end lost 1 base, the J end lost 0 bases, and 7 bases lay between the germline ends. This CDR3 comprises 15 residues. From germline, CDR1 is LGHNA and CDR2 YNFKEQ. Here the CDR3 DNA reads TGTGCCAGCAGCCAAGGCGGTTATAGCAATCAGCCCCAGCATTTT. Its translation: CASSQGGYSNQPQHF.

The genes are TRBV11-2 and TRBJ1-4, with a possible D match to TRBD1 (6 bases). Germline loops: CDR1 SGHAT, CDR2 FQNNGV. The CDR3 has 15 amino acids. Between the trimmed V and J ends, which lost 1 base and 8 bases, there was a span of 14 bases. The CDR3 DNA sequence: TGTGCCAGCAGCTTAGGCATCCAGGGGCGCGAAAAACTGTTTTTT. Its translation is CASSLGIQGREKLFF.

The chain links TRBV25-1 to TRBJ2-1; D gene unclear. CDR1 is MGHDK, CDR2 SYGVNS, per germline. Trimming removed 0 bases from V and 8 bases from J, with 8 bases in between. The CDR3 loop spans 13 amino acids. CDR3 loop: CASSEYSGHEQFF. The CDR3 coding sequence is TGTGCCAGCAGTGAATATTCGGGCCATGAGCAGTTCTTC. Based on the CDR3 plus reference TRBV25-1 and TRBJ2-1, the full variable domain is EADIYQTPRYLVIGTGKKITLECSQTMGHDKMYWYQQDPGMELHLIHYSYGVNSTEKGDLSSESTVSRIRTEHFPLTLESARPSHTSQYLCASSEYSGHEQFFGPGTRLTVL.

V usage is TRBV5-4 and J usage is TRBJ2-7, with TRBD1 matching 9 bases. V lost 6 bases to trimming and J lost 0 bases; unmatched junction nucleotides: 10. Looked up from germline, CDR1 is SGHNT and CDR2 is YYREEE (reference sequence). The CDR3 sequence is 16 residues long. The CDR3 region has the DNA TGTGCCAGCACCCTGGGGGGACAGGGAAACTCCTACGAGCAGTACTTC. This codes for CASTLGGQGNSYEQYF.

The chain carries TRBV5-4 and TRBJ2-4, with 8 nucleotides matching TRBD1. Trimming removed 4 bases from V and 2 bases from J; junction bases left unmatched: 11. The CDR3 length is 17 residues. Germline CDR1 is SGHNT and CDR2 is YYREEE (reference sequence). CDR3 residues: CASSPFQGAGTKNIQYF. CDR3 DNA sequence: TGTGCCAGCAGCCCATTCCAGGGGGCAGGAACCAAAAACATTCAGTACTTC.

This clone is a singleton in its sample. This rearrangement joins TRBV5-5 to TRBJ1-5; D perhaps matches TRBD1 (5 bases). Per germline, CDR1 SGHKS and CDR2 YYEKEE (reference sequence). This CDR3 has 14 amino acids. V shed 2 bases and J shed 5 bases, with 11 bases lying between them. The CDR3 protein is CASSFIGGDQPQHF. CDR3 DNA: TGTGCCAGCAGCTTTATCGGAGGGGATCAGCCCCAGCATTTT.

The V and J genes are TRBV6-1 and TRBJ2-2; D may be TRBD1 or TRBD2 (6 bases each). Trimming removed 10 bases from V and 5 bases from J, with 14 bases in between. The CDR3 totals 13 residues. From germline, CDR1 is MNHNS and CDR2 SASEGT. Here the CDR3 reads CATQGRSTGELFF. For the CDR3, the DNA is TGTGCCACCCAGGGGAGGAGTACCGGGGAGCTGTTTTTT.

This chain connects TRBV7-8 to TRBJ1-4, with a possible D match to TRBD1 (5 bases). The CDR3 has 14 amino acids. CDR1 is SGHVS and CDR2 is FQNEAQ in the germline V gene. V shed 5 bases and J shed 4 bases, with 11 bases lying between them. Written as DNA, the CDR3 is TGTGCCAGCAGCCCGGGACGGAGTAATGAAAAACTGTTTTTT. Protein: CASSPGRSNEKLFF.

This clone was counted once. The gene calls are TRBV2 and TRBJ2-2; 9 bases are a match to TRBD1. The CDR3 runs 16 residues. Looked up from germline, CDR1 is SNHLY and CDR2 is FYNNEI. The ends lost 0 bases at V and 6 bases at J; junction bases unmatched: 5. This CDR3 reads CASSEARQGGSGELFF. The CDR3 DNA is TGTGCCAGCAGTGAAGCGCGACAGGGGGGATCCGGGGAGCTGTTTTTT.

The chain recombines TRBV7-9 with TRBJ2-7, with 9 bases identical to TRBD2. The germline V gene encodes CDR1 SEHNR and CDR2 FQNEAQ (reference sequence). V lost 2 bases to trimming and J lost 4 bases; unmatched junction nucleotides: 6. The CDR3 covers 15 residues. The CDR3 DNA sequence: TGTGCCAGCAGCTTATGGCTAGCGGGAATGTACGAGCAGTACTTC. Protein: CASSLWLAGMYEQYF.

The CDR3 region is CASSARGISYEQYF. The DNA of the CDR3 is TGTGCCAGCAGCGCACGGGGTATCTCCTACGAGCAGTACTTC. The rearrangement uses TRBV5-4 and TRBJ2-7, with D perhaps matching TRBD2 (5 bases). V lost 4 bases to trimming and J lost 0 bases, with 11 bases between them. CDR1 is SGHNT and CDR2 is YYREEE in the germline V gene (reference sequence). This CDR3 is built from 14 residues.

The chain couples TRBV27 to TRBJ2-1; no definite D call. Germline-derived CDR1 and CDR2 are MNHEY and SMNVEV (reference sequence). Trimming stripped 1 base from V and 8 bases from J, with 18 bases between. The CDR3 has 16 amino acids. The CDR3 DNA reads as TGTGCCAGCAGTTTATTATACCAGCCCTTTGTCCATGAGCAGTTCTTC. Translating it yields CASSLLYQPFVHEQFF.

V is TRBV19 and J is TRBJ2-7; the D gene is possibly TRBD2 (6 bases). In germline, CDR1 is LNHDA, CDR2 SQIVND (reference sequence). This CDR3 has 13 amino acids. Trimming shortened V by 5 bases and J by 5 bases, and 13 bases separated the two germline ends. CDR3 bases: TGTGCCAGTAGTCTCCGGAGGGACCACGAGCAGTACTTC. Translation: CASSLRRDHEQYF.

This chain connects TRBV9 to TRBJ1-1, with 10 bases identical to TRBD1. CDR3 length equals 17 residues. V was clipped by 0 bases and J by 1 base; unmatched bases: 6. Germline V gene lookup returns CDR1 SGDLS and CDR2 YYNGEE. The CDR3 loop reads CASSVVAGQGTNTEAFF. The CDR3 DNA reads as TGTGCCAGCAGCGTAGTGGCGGGACAGGGGACGAACACTGAAGCTTTCTTT.

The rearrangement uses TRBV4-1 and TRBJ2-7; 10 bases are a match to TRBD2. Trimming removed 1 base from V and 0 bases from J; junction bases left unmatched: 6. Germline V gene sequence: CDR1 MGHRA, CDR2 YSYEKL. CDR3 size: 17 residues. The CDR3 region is CASSQVSLAGDSYEQYF. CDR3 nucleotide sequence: TGCGCCAGCAGCCAAGTGAGTCTAGCGGGGGACTCCTACGAGCAGTACTTC.

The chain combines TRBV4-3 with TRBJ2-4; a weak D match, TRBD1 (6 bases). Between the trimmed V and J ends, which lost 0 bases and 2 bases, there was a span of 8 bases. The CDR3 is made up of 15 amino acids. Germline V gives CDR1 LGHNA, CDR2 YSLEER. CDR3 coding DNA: TGCGCCAGCAGCCAAGAATGGGGGCCCAAAAACATTCAGTACTTC. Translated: CASSQEWGPKNIQYF.